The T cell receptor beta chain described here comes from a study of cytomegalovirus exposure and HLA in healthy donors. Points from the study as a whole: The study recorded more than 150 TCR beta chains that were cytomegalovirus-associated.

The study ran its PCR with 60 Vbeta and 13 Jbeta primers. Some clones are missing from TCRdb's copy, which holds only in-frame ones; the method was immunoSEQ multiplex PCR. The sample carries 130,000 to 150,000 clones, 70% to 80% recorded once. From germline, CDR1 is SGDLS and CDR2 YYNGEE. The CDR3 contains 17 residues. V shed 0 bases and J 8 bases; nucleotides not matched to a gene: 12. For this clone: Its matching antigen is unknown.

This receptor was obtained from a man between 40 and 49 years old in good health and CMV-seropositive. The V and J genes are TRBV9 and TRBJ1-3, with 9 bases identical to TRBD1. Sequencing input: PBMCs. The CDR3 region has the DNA TGTGCCAGCAGCGTAGCTACGGGAGGACAGGGGACGGACACCATATATTTT. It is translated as CASSVATGGQGTDTIYF. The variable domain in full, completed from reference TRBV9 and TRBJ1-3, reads DSGVTQTPKHLITATGQRVTLRCSPRSGDLSVYWYQQSLDQGLQFLIQYYNGEERAKGNILERFSAQQFPDLHSELNLSSLELGDSALYFCASSVATGGQGTDTIYFGEGSWLTVV.